This TCR beta chain was sequenced during a study of Graves' ophthalmopathy and Graves' hyperthyroidism. Study-level background: Researchers classed hyperthyroidism as stable given no ophthalmopathy within 18 months of follow-up.

The CDR3 extends over 14 amino acids. CDR1 and CDR2 from the germline V gene are MDHEN and SYDVKM. Trimming removed 6 bases from V and 0 bases from J, with 8 bases in between. Investigators amplified TCR beta CDR3 regions from RNA transcripts. In the first round, RT-PCR was carried out with HTBI primers, and a multiplex PCR formed the second round. Using its own MiXCR run on the multiplex PCR reads, TCRdb lists one record per CDR3 protein. The sample shows around 1.1 million distinct CDR3 sequences, around a third of them seen only once. Sequencing was carried out using peripheral blood or thyroid tissue (not recorded which). This receptor was taken from an adult man with Graves' hyperthyroidism. V gene TRBV28 combines with J gene TRBJ1-4, with D perhaps matching TRBD1 (6 bases). CDR3 loop: CASSTGPTNEKLFF. CDR3 nucleotide sequence: TGTGCCAGCAGCACAGGGCCAACTAATGAAAAACTGTTTTTT.